This T cell receptor (beta chain) appears in the sequencing data of a study of cytomegalovirus exposure and HLA in healthy donors. This clone was observed a handful of times. No antigen is known for it. The sample has other DNA sequences that encode this CDR3 too. The PCR was carried out with 60 Vbeta primers and 13 Jbeta primers. Measured with immunoSEQ multiplex PCR; TCRdb has only the in-frame clones, and not every one. The table records roughly 160,000 clones, 75% to 80% of them present only once. The germline gives CDR1 KGHSH, CDR2 LQKENI. V was cut by 5 bases and J by 2 bases, with 9 bases left in between. The CDR3 is made up of 13 amino acids. General study findings and limits: Later analysis demonstrated an association between a missense DCLRE1C variant and TCR beta V- and J-gene trimming. Reportedly, fewer N-insertions than the 666-donor mean appeared in an Asian-associated ancestry cluster in a later analysis.

Material for sequencing was PBMCs. The rearrangement uses TRBV18 and TRBJ2-5, with a possible D match to TRBD1 (6 bases). The source of this sequence is a man aged 45-65 years in good health and CMV-seropositive. The CDR3 nucleotides are TGTGCCAGCTCAGGACAGTTACAAGAGACCCAGTACTTC. It translates to CASSGQLQETQYF.